Shown below are 22 T cell receptor beta chains from a single sample sequenced in a study of blood T cell repertoires in COVID-19. Measured with immunoSEQ multiplex PCR; TCRdb has only the in-frame clones, and not every one. The table includes 200,000 to 250,000 clones, 84% detected once. Material for sequencing was peripheral blood. All receptors come from a man aged 25 to 40 with active or convalescent COVID-19.

This chain uses TRBV9 with TRBJ2-1, with 8 positions matching TRBD2. Unmatched junction bases numbered 6, after V lost 0 bases and J lost 7 bases. CDR3 length: 15 residues. Germline V gene sequence: CDR1 SGDLS, CDR2 YYNGEE. The CDR3 DNA follows: TGTGCCAGCAGCGTAGTGAGTAGCGGGACAAATGAGCAGTTCTTC. Its protein is CASSVVSSGTNEQFF.

The chain joins TRBV5-1 to TRBJ2-1; a weak D match, TRBD2 (6 bases). V lost 1 base to trimming and J lost 6 bases, with 14 bases between them. The CDR3 has 15 amino acids. Per germline, CDR1 SGHRS and CDR2 YFSETQ. In DNA form, the CDR3 reads TGCGCCAGCAGCTTGACTAGCCGGGGCCCCAATGAGCAGTTCTTC. This translates into CASSLTSRGPNEQFF.

About this clone: One end of the junction is discordant with germline, which a read error may explain. This rearrangement joins TRBV7-2 to TRBJ1-4; D may be TRBD1 (6 bases). Germline assignment: CDR1 SGHTA and CDR2 FQGNSA. The CDR3 runs 12 residues. Written as DNA, the CDR3 is TGTGCCAGCAGTTTAGTCCAGGGGCAACTGTTTTTT. Amino acid sequence: CASSLVQGQLFF.

The chain recombines TRBV19 with TRBJ1-2; unclear D gene. This CDR3 contains 15 residues. Germline-derived CDR1 and CDR2 are LNHDA and SQIVND (reference sequence). V gave up 6 bases and J gave up 2 bases, with 16 bases separating them. The CDR3 reads CASRLEGPVNYGYTF. In nucleotides, the CDR3 is TGTGCCAGTAGGCTGGAGGGCCCCGTGAACTATGGCTACACCTTC.

This chain links TRBV6-5 with TRBJ1-6, with D possibly TRBD1 on 5 matching bases. V was pared by 4 bases and J by 8 bases, with 9 bases between. This CDR3 is built from 13 residues. The germline V gene encodes CDR1 MNHEY and CDR2 SVGAGI. The CDR3 DNA reads as TGTGCCAGCAGTTCAAGACAGTATTCACCCCTCCACTTT. Translation gives CASSSRQYSPLHF.

This chain connects TRBV4-1 to TRBJ1-1; the D gene is possibly TRBD1 (5 bases). Looked up from germline, CDR1 is MGHRA and CDR2 is YSYEKL. Deletions cut 4 bases from V and 0 bases from J, with 6 bases between. The CDR3 has 13 amino acids. The CDR3 nucleotides read TGCGCCAGCAGCCCGACAGTGAACACTGAAGCTTTCTTT. Residues: CASSPTVNTEAFF.

The table lists this clone with a count of one. This chain joins TRBV28 and TRBJ1-2; TRBD1 might be the D (5 bases). This CDR3 spans 15 amino acids. V shed 7 bases and J shed 7 bases, with 22 bases lying between them. Germline V lookup: CDR1 MDHEN, CDR2 SYDVKM. The CDR3 nucleotides are TGTGCCAGCACGTCCACTTCCCGGGGGGTTAGTGGCTACACCTTC. Translated: CASTSTSRGVSGYTF.

This clone was seen a single time. The chain links TRBV15 to TRBJ2-2; a weak D match, TRBD1 (6 bases). V was pared by 5 bases and J by 0 bases, with 22 bases between. The germline V gene has CDR1 LNHNV and CDR2 YYDKDF (reference sequence). The CDR3 has 19 residues. Written as DNA, the CDR3 is TGTGCCACCAGCCCCCATCGGACAGAGCCCCGGCCGAACACCGGGGAGCTGTTTTTT. This codes for CATSPHRTEPRPNTGELFF.

The chain joins TRBV6-5 to TRBJ1-2; maybe TRBD1 (6 bases). The V and J ends lost 2 bases and 8 bases respectively, with 15 bases between them. The CDR3 covers 14 residues. From germline, CDR1 is MNHEY and CDR2 SVGAGI. The CDR3 protein is CASSYAQGSQGYTF. CDR3 bases: TGTGCCAGCAGTTACGCACAGGGTAGTCAGGGCTACACCTTC.

The J gene is TRBJ2-3, the V gene TRBV28; D may be TRBD1 (6 bases). Germline-derived CDR1 and CDR2 are MDHEN and SYDVKM. The length of the CDR3 is 14 residues. Trimming took off 5 bases at V and 5 bases at J, with 14 bases between the two ends. The CDR3 coding sequence is TGTGCCAGCAGTAGCCCAGGGGCCAGAGATACGCAGTATTTT. It encodes CASSSPGARDTQYF.

The chain is built from TRBV18 and TRBJ1-1; no clear D. The V end was cut by 6 bases, the J end by 1 base, with 12 bases between. The germline CDR1 and CDR2 sequences are KGHSH and LQKENI. This CDR3 spans 14 amino acids. CDR3 sequence (DNA): TGTGCCAGCTCGTGGAGGGAGGGGAACACTGAAGCTTTCTTT. Translating gives CASSWREGNTEAFF.

The V gene is TRBV7-8, the J gene TRBJ2-3; no firm D call. This CDR3 contains 12 residues. CDR1 and CDR2 (germline): SGHVS, FQNEAQ. V gave up 5 bases and J gave up 7 bases, with 10 bases separating them. The CDR3 region is CASSLLFHTQYF. DNA for the CDR3: TGTGCCAGCAGCCTCCTATTTCATACGCAGTATTTT.

The V gene is TRBV12-3 or TRBV12-4, the J gene TRBJ1-2, with 8 positions matching TRBD1. V gave up 5 bases and J gave up 8 bases; unmatched junction bases: 7. This CDR3 has 13 amino acids. The CDR3 DNA reads as TGTGCCAGCAGTCCGGACAGGGCACGGGGCTACACCTTC. This gives the protein CASSPDRARGYTF.

This clone was observed once. CDR3 sequence: CSARPREKLFF. The CDR3 coding sequence is TGCAGTGCTAGACCGCGTGAAAAACTGTTTTTT. The V gene is TRBV20-1, the J gene TRBJ1-4; D unresolved. Germline V gene lookup returns CDR1 DFQATT and CDR2 SNEGSKA (reference sequence). The V end was cut by 2 bases, the J end by 7 bases, with 5 bases between. The CDR3 contains 11 residues.

The rearrangement joins TRBV7-8 to TRBJ2-1; D might be TRBD2 (7 bases). V lost 5 bases, J lost 5 bases, and 19 bases lay in between. The CDR3 covers 16 residues. From germline, CDR1 is SGHVS and CDR2 FQNEAQ. CDR3 loop: CASSPPGGRINNEQFF. The CDR3 DNA is TGTGCCAGCAGCCCACCGGGGGGCAGGATCAACAATGAGCAGTTCTTC. Looking up the rest from reference TRBV7-8 and TRBJ2-1 gives the full variable domain: GAGVSQSPRYKVAKRGQDVALRCDPISGHVSLFWYQQALGQGPEFLTYFQNEAQLDKSGLPSDRFFAERPEGSVSTLKIQRTQQEDSAVYLCASSPPGGRINNEQFFGPGTRLTVL.

In this sample, this clone turned up once. V gene TRBV5-1 combines with J gene TRBJ2-7; D not certain. V was shortened by 2 bases and J by 2 bases, with 8 bases between the two germline ends. The CDR3 extends over 13 amino acids. Germline values: CDR1 SGHRS, CDR2 YFSETQ. CDR3 loop: CASSFASAYEQYF. The CDR3 nucleotides are TGCGCCAGCAGCTTTGCGTCGGCCTACGAGCAGTACTTC.

The chain employs TRBV19 and TRBJ2-7; TRBD1 might be the D (5 bases). V shed 3 bases and J shed 4 bases, with 19 bases lying between them. Per germline, CDR1 LNHDA and CDR2 SQIVND (reference sequence). The CDR3 consists of 16 residues. CDR3 in amino acids: CASSMAGAESGYEQYF. CDR3 bases: TGTGCCAGTAGTATGGCTGGGGCAGAGAGTGGGTACGAGCAGTACTTC.

J is TRBJ1-2 and V is TRBV7-2; tentatively, D is TRBD1 (5 bases). Per the germline V gene, CDR1 is SGHTA and CDR2 is FQGNSA. Trimming cost V 1 base and J 0 bases, with 15 bases left between them. The CDR3 has 17 residues. The CDR3 is CASSLVAGGVTNYGYTF. CDR3 in DNA: TGTGCCAGCAGCTTAGTAGCGGGGGGGGTGACTAACTATGGCTACACCTTC.

The genes are TRBV7-6 and TRBJ1-6; 7 bases match TRBD1. Trimming removed 2 bases from V and 7 bases from J; junction bases left unmatched: 8. Germline V gene sequence: CDR1 SGHVS, CDR2 FNYEAQ. The CDR3 is 16 residues long. The CDR3 reads CASSLSAQGGNSPLHF. The CDR3, as DNA: TGTGCCAGCAGCTTATCCGCCCAGGGGGGCAATTCACCCCTCCACTTT. Drawing the rest from reference TRBV7-6 and TRBJ1-6, the complete variable domain is GAGVSQSPRYKVTKRGQDVALRCDPISGHVSLYWYRQALGQGPEFLTYFNYEAQQDKSGLPNDRFSAERPEGSISTLTIQRTEQRDSAMYRCASSLSAQGGNSPLHFGNGTRLTVT.

The rearrangement joins TRBV4-2 to TRBJ1-1; D is unresolved. Germline assignment: CDR1 LGHNA and CDR2 YNFKEQ. The CDR3 runs 16 residues. The V end lost 1 base, the J end lost 2 bases, and 14 bases lay between the germline ends. CDR3 sequence: CASSQGPGRGNTEAFF. The CDR3 nucleotides are TGTGCCAGCAGCCAAGGTCCTGGACGGGGAAACACTGAAGCTTTCTTT.

This rearrangement joins TRBV7-9 to TRBJ1-5; D is ambiguous. Trimming took 5 bases from V and 2 from J, leaving 7 bases between them. From germline, CDR1 is SEHNR and CDR2 FQNEAQ (reference sequence). The CDR3 is made up of 13 amino acids. DNA for the CDR3: TGTGCCAGCAGCGGAGGTCGCAATCAGCCCCAGCATTTT. Its translation: CASSGGRNQPQHF. The full variable domain, completed using reference TRBV7-9 and TRBJ1-5, is DTGVSQNPRHKITKRGQNVTFRCDPISEHNRLYWYRQTLGQGPEFLTYFQNEAQLEKSRLLSDRFSAERPKGSFSTLEIQRTEQGDSAMYLCASSGGRNQPQHFGDGTRLSIL.

This clone has just one count. This sequence joins TRBV6-1 and TRBJ1-5; 7 positions match TRBD1. The CDR3 consists of 18 residues. The V gene's germline CDR1 is MNHNS and CDR2 SASEGT. V lost 2 bases and J lost 0; bases outside the gene matches: 10. Here the CDR3 reads CASSEWGTGAPSNQPQHF. The CDR3 DNA reads as TGTGCCAGCAGTGAATGGGGCACAGGGGCGCCTAGCAATCAGCCCCAGCATTTT.